This T cell receptor (beta chain) was profiled in a study of naive and memory T cell subsets. Both TRBC1 and TRBC2 were covered by a beta constant-region primer of two equimolar oligonucleotides. The ligated cDNA underwent four PCR rounds using SP2 and nested alpha and beta constant-region primers. A 12-nucleotide UMI and the SP2 primer were added to the cDNA 3' end by oligonucleotide ligation. Via MiXCR, TCRdb re-called the UMI-ligation and nested PCR reads, giving one row per CDR3 protein. The sample has more than 95,000 distinct CDR3 sequences, about 14% seen once; the top ten hold 2.8%. Cells stained for CD3, CD4, CD8, CD45RA and CD27 were sorted into four subsets. Comments on this clonotype: Antigen specificity is unknown.

General study points: Findings for naive and memory subsets could not be checked against ground truth. Naive and memory subsets had different power law exponents for TCR abundance. A few larger clonotypes appeared in naive repertoires, especially CD8, possibly memory cells re-expressing CD45RA.

Trimming cost V 5 bases and J 7 bases, with 15 bases left between them. The CDR3 extends over 13 amino acids. Germline assignment: CDR1 MNHEY and CDR2 SMNVEV (reference sequence). The specimen sequenced was naive CD8+ T cells from blood. This sequence was found in a human donor in good health. This chain connects TRBV27 to TRBJ2-7; possibly TRBD1 for D (5 bases). The CDR3 nucleotides are TGTGCCAGCAGTCTAGGGGTCGGGTCGGAGCAGTACTTC. Translation gives CASSLGVGSEQYF.